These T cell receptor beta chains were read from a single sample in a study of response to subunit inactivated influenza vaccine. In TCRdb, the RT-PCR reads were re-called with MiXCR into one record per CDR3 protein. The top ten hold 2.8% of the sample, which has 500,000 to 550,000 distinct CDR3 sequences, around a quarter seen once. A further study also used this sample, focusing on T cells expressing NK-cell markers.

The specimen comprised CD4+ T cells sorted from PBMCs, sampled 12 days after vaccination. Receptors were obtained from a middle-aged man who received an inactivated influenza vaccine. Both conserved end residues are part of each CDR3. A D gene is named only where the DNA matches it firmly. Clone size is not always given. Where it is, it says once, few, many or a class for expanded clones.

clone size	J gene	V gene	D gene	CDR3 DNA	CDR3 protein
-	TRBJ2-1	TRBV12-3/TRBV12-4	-	TGTGCCAGCAGTTTACGGGCTGGCTCCTACAATGAGCAGTTCTTC	CASSLRAGSYNEQFF
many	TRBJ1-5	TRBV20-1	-	TGCAGTGCTAGGGGGGGGAATAGCAATCAGCCCCAGCATTTT	CSARGGNSNQPQHF
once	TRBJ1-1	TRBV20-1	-	TGCAGTGCTAGAGATCCGGGCAACACTGAAGCTTTCTTT	CSARDPGNTEAFF
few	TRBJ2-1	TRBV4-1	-	TGCGCCAGCAGCCAAAGGGGGGGAAATATCAATGAGCAGTTCTTC	CASSQRGGNINEQFF
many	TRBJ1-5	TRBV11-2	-	TGTGCCAGCAGCTTAGATATCGCCCAGCCCCAGCATTTT	CASSLDIAQPQHF
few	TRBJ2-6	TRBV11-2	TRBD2	TGTGCCAGCAGCTTGGGACTAGCGGGGGTTGTCACTTTC	CASSLGLAGVVTF
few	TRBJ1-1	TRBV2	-	TGTGCCAGCAAAGGGACTTCCATGAACACTGAAGCTTTCTTT	CASKGTSMNTEAFF
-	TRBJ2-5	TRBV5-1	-	TGCGCCAGCAGTGATTGGGACTCTCAAGAGACCCAGTACTTC	CASSDWDSQETQYF
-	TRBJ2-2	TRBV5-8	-	TGTGCCAGCAGCGAACCGGGAACGGTGTTTTTT	CASSEPGTVFF
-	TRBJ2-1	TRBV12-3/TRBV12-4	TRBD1	TGTGCCAGCAGTTTTTTTGGACAGGGGTCCAATGAGCAGTTCTTC	CASSFFGQGSNEQFF
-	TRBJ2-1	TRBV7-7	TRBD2	TGTGCTAGCAGCCCCAGACTAGCGGGGGTTAGCTCCTACAATGAGCAGTTCTTC	CASSPRLAGVSSYNEQFF
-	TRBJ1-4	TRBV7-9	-	TGTGCCAGCAGCCCGTTTGGGGCAGCTAATGAAAAACTGTTTTTT	CASSPFGAANEKLFF
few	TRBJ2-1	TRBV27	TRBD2	TGTGCCAGCAGACTAGCGGGAGCCATCTACAATGAGCAGTTCTTC	CASRLAGAIYNEQFF
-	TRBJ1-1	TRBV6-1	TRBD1	TGTGCCAGCAGTCAACGGGACAGGTGGGGCACTGAAGCTTTCTTT	CASSQRDRWGTEAFF
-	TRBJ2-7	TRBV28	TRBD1	TGTGCCAGCAGCCCCTCCCCCGGGACAGGCGAGAACGAGCAGTACTTC	CASSPSPGTGENEQYF
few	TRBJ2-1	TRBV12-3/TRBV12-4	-	TGTGCCAGCACGACCTACAATGAGCAGTTCTTC	CASTTYNEQFF
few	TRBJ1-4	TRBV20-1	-	TGCAGTGCTAGAGCAGGGTCTAATGAAAAACTGTTTTTT	CSARAGSNEKLFF
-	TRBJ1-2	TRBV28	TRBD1	TGTGCCAGCAGTTGGGACAGGGTCGGCTACACCTTC	CASSWDRVGYTF
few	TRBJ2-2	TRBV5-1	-	TGCGCCAGCAGCTGGGAGCCCACCGGGGAGCTGTTTTTT	CASSWEPTGELFF
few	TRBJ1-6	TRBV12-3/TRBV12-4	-	TGTGCCAGCAGCCTAGGAGGGGATAATTCACCCCTCCACTTT	CASSLGGDNSPLHF
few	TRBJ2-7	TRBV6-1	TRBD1	TGTGCCAGCAGTCCCACCCCAGGGGGCTATTCCTACGAGCAGTACTTC	CASSPTPGGYSYEQYF
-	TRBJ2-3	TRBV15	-	TGTGCCACCAGCAGAGACACCCATCTGTTGGATACGCAGTATTTT	CATSRDTHLLDTQYF
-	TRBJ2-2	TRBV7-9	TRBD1	TGTGCCAGCAGCCCGGGACAGGGAAATGCCGGGGAGCTGTTTTTT	CASSPGQGNAGELFF
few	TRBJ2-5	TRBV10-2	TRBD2	TGCGCCAGCAGAAGACTAGCGGGGCACAAAGAGACCCAGTACTTC	CASRRLAGHKETQYF
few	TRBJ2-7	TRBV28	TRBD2	TGTGCCAGCAGTTCGACGGGACTAGGAGCCTACGAGCAGTACTTC	CASSSTGLGAYEQYF
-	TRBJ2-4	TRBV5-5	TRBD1	TGTGCCAGCAGACCGACCGGGACAGGGAGCATTCAGTACTTC	CASRPTGTGSIQYF
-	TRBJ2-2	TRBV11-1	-	TGTGCCAGCAGCCCCCAAACCGGTGGGTTTCCGAACACCGGGGAGCTGTTTTTT	CASSPQTGGFPNTGELFF
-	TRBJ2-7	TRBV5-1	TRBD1	TGCGCCAGCAGCCCATGGGACAGGGGATCCTACGAGCAGTACTTC	CASSPWDRGSYEQYF
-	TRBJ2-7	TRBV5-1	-	TGCGCCAGCAGCTTGGCCACCGGGTCACCCTCCTACGAGCAGTACTTC	CASSLATGSPSYEQYF
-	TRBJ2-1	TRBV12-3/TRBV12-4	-	TGTGCCAGCATGGGCGGGGCTCTGTCCTACAATGAGCAGTTCTTC	CASMGGALSYNEQFF
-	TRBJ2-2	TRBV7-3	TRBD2	TGTGCCAGCAGCCCGGCGGGAGGGAACACCGGGGAGCTGTTTTTT	CASSPAGGNTGELFF
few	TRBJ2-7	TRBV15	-	TGTGCCACCAGCGCCATCGGGGGAGAGCAGTACTTC	CATSAIGGEQYF
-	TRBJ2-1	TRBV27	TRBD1	TGTGCCAGCAGCGAACAGGGGCGGAATGAGCAGTTCTTC	CASSEQGRNEQFF
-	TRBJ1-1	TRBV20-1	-	TGCAGTGCTAGAGATCGGCAGGGGTTGTACACTGAAGCTTTCTTT	CSARDRQGLYTEAFF
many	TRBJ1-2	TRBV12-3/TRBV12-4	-	TGTGCCAGCAGTCAGGATGAACAGGCCACCTATGGCTACACCTTC	CASSQDEQATYGYTF
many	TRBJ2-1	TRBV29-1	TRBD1	TGCAGCGTTGAAGCCAGACAGGGTACCGCCTACAATGAGCAGTTCTTC	CSVEARQGTAYNEQFF
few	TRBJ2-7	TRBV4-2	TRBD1	TGTGCCAGCAGCCCTAATAAGGGGGCATACGAGCAGTACTTC	CASSPNKGAYEQYF
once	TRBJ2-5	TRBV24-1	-	TGTGCCACCAGTGCCACGACGGGGGAAGAGACCCAGTACTTC	CATSATTGEETQYF
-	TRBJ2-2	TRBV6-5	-	TGTGCCAGCAGTTACGTGGTGAGAACCACCGGGGAGCTGTTTTTT	CASSYVVRTTGELFF
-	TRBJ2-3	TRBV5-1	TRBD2	TGCGCCAGCAGCTTGGACCCGGGGGGGGCTAAAGATACGCAGTATTTT	CASSLDPGGAKDTQYF
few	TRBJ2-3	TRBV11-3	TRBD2	TGTGCCAGCAGCTTAGGGGCGGCTAGCGGGAGCGCAGATACGCAGTATTTT	CASSLGAASGSADTQYF